This entry is about one T cell receptor (beta chain). Its antigen is as yet unknown. The source of the sample is a study of T-cell reconstitution after alpha-beta-depleted transplantation in children. Whole-study findings and limits: T-cell counts and diversity at one year post-transplant came mainly from newly produced T cells.

The germline V gene has CDR1 SEHNR and CDR2 FQNEAQ (reference sequence). This CDR3 is 14 amino acids long. Trimming took 5 bases from V and 2 from J, leaving 13 bases between them. The library targeted TCRbeta and was prepared with unique molecular identifiers. TCRdb processed the PCR reads anew with MiXCR; each CDR3 protein has one entry. The sample holds about 580,000 distinct CDR3 sequences; around 23% are singletons and the top ten take less than 15%. Specimen: PBMCs, mostly from graft donor cells, collected 360 days after TCRalphabeta/CD19-depleted stem cell transplant. The TCR originated in a boy younger than two who had a stem cell transplant for acute myeloid leukemia, so the T cells may come from the graft donor. V is TRBV7-9 and J is TRBJ2-7; D ambiguous. The CDR3: CASSPPTETYEQYV. The CDR3 DNA sequence: TGTGCCAGCAGCCCCCCGACGGAGACCTACGAGCAGTACGTC.